This entry lists 22 T cell receptor beta chains sequenced from one sample in a study of blood T cell repertoires in COVID-19. Data came from immunoSEQ multiplex PCR; TCRdb stores just in-frame clones and leaves some out. The data hold some 120,000 clones, with over 85% observed a single time. The sample was peripheral blood. The receptor set was obtained from a man in his 60s with COVID-19, enrolled during active disease.

This chain joins TRBV9 and TRBJ2-1; D gene uncertain. The CDR3 totals 16 residues. With 3 bases removed from V and 1 base from J, the gap between germline ends came to 14 bases. In germline, CDR1 is SGDLS, CDR2 YYNGEE. The CDR3 region is CASSAYSRQSYNEQFF. The CDR3 coding sequence is TGTGCCAGCAGCGCCTACTCTCGCCAATCCTACAATGAGCAGTTCTTC.

V and J are TRBV18 and TRBJ1-1; D possibly corresponds to TRBD1 (5 bases). Germline V gives CDR1 KGHSH, CDR2 LQKENI. The CDR3 covers 13 residues. V was shortened by 3 bases and J by 5 bases, with 10 bases between the two germline ends. CDR3 DNA: TGTGCCAGCTCACCGGGGCAAAAAACTGAAGCTTTCTTT. It yields the protein CASSPGQKTEAFF.

The chain couples TRBV5-8 to TRBJ2-3; 8 bases agree with TRBD2. The germline V gene has CDR1 SGHTS and CDR2 YDEGEE. V dropped 0 bases and J dropped 2; count of bases not matched to a gene: 5. CDR3 size: 16 residues. CDR3 nucleotides: TGTGCCAGCAGCTTGGGAACTAGCGGCCACACAGATACGCAGTATTTT. This sequence encodes CASSLGTSGHTDTQYF.

Note on this clone: Other DNA sequences of this sample code for an identical CDR3. The chain is built from TRBV4-2 and TRBJ2-2, with TRBD1 matching 9 bases. V dropped 7 bases and J dropped 1; count of bases not matched to a gene: 4. Per the germline V gene, CDR1 is LGHNA and CDR2 is YNFKEQ. This CDR3 has 15 amino acids. The CDR3 sequence is CASTQGQGNTGELFF. The DNA for the CDR3 is TGTGCCAGCACCCAGGGACAGGGGAACACCGGGGAGCTGTTTTTT.

The gene calls are TRBV4-2 and TRBJ2-7; tentative D call: TRBD1 (5 bases). This CDR3 comprises 16 residues. Germline V gene lookup returns CDR1 LGHNA and CDR2 YNFKEQ. V lost 0 bases to trimming and J lost 0 bases, with 12 bases between them. The CDR3 is CASSQEYRGYSYEQYF. The CDR3 nucleotides are TGTGCCAGCAGCCAAGAATATAGGGGTTACTCCTACGAGCAGTACTTC.

The CDR3, as DNA: TGTGCCAGCAGCCAAGATCCCCGGGGACTCCCGGTTCAAGAGACCCAGTACTTC. This codes for CASSQDPRGLPVQETQYF. The chain employs TRBV4-2 and TRBJ2-5, with D perhaps matching TRBD2 (6 bases). V was pared by 0 bases and J by 2 bases, with 19 bases between. Germline assignment: CDR1 LGHNA and CDR2 YNFKEQ. The CDR3 extends over 18 amino acids.

This clone was detected once. The chain has TRBV10-3 and TRBJ2-7; 11 bases match TRBD2. J lost 3 bases, V lost 0 bases, and 1 base had no gene match. Germline V lookup: CDR1 ENHRY, CDR2 SYGVKD. The CDR3 runs to 15 residues. The DNA for the CDR3 is TGTGCCATCAGTGAGTCCGGGACTAGCGGCTACGAGCAGTACTTC. Translated, it gives CAISESGTSGYEQYF.

The CDR3 reads CASSRQVNQPQHF. CDR3 nucleotide sequence: TGTGCCAGCAGCCGACAGGTCAATCAGCCCCAGCATTTT. The V gene is TRBV6-5, the J gene TRBJ1-5; D might be TRBD1 (6 bases). Trimming cost V 6 bases and J 3 bases, with 9 bases left between them. This CDR3 has 13 amino acids. In germline, CDR1 is MNHEY, CDR2 SVGAGI.

The gene calls are TRBV7-9 and TRBJ1-2; D remains unclear. Looked up from germline, CDR1 is SEHNR and CDR2 is FQNEAQ (reference sequence). Trimming cost V 0 bases and J 5 bases, with 10 bases left between them. The CDR3 sequence is 14 residues long. CDR3 sequence (DNA): TGTGCCAGCAGCTTAGCCACGGGAGGGTATGGCTACACCTTC. This encodes CASSLATGGYGYTF. Using reference TRBV7-9 and TRBJ1-2 for the parts outside the CDR3, the full variable domain is DTGVSQNPRHKITKRGQNVTFRCDPISEHNRLYWYRQTLGQGPEFLTYFQNEAQLEKSRLLSDRFSAERPKGSFSTLEIQRTEQGDSAMYLCASSLATGGYGYTFGSGTRLTVV.

The chain uses TRBV19 and TRBJ2-3, with TRBD2 matching 14 bases. The CDR3 is 17 amino acids. The germline V gene encodes CDR1 LNHDA and CDR2 SQIVND (reference sequence). V lost 3 bases to trimming and J lost 2 bases; unmatched junction nucleotides: 4. CDR3 sequence: CASSIRTSGRTTDTQYF. In DNA, the CDR3 is TGTGCCAGTAGTATCCGGACTAGCGGGAGGACCACAGATACGCAGTATTTT.

The chain joins TRBV15 to TRBJ2-1; 9 bases fit TRBD2. J lost 6 bases, V lost 6 bases, and 9 bases had no gene match. CDR3 length: 15 amino acids. Germline assignment: CDR1 LNHNV and CDR2 YYDKDF (reference sequence). The CDR3 nucleotides are TGTGCCACCAGTACCAAAACTAGCGGGTCCAATGAGCAGTTCTTC. Translated, it gives CATSTKTSGSNEQFF.

The rearrangement links TRBV3-1 (or the pseudogene TRBV3-2) to TRBJ2-7, with D possibly being TRBD1 (6 bases). CDR3 length equals 16 residues. Germline loops: CDR1 LGHDT, CDR2 YNNKEL (reference sequence). The ends were cut back, 1 base at V and 11 bases at J, with 24 bases in the middle. In DNA, the CDR3 is TGTGCCAGCAGCCAAGGGGGACACTCAACTCCTACTCACAAGTACTTC. Translating gives CASSQGGHSTPTHKYF.

The rearrangement uses TRBV5-4 and TRBJ2-5; 7 nucleotides match TRBD2. The CDR3 extends over 18 amino acids. J lost 1 base, V lost 4 bases, and 16 bases had no gene match. The germline CDR1 and CDR2 sequences are SGHNT and YYREEE (reference sequence). CDR3 sequence: CASSDQGGLRAGQETQYF. CDR3 nucleotide sequence: TGTGCCAGCAGCGACCAGGGAGGGCTGAGGGCTGGCCAAGAGACCCAGTACTTC.

The chain employs TRBV5-1 and TRBJ1-4, with D unclear. The CDR3 has 14 amino acids. Trimming pared 0 bases from V and 7 bases from J, leaving 10 bases between. Germline assignment: CDR1 SGHRS and CDR2 YFSETQ. The CDR3 bases are TGCGCCAGCAGCTTGGAATACCACGGTGAAAAACTGTTTTTT. Translation gives CASSLEYHGEKLFF.

This chain connects TRBV13 to TRBJ2-7; 13 bases line up with TRBD2. V lost 5 bases, J lost 6 bases, and 10 bases stayed unmatched. The CDR3 spans 16 residues. Germline V gives CDR1 PRHDT, CDR2 FYEKMQ (reference sequence). The CDR3 nucleotides read TGTGCCAGCAGCCCGACACTAGCGGGAGGGCTTCTCGAGCAGTACTTC. Its translation: CASSPTLAGGLLEQYF.

This clone was recorded a few times. V gene TRBV6-1 combines with J gene TRBJ1-1; the D is unclear. Germline V gene data show CDR1 as MNHNS and CDR2 as SASEGT. The CDR3 is 11 residues long. The ends were cut back, 2 bases at V and 7 bases at J, with 5 bases in the middle. The CDR3 bases are TGTGCCAGCAGTGAATCCTTTGAAGCTTTCTTT. Translating gives CASSESFEAFF.

This chain uses TRBV11-2 with TRBJ2-7, with 13 bases aligning to TRBD2. Looked up from germline, CDR1 is SGHAT and CDR2 is FQNNGV. This CDR3 region has 16 residues. The J segment lost 3 bases and the V segment lost 2 bases, leaving 4 bases of the junction unmatched. This CDR3 is CASSLLGTSGNYEQYF. In nucleotides, the CDR3 is TGTGCCAGCAGCTTACTCGGGACTAGCGGGAACTACGAGCAGTACTTC.

The chain recombines TRBV11-3 with TRBJ2-1, with 11 bases fitting TRBD2. Trimming removed 6 bases from V and 7 bases from J; junction bases left unmatched: 5. CDR3 length equals 14 residues. Germline assignment: CDR1 SGHNT and CDR2 YENEEA. This chain's CDR3 is CASSPGLADNEQFF. The CDR3 nucleotides are TGTGCCAGCAGTCCGGGACTAGCGGATAATGAGCAGTTCTTC. Variable domain in full (rest from reference TRBV11-3 and TRBJ2-1): EAGVVQSPRYKIIEKKQPVAFWCNPISGHNTLYWYLQNLGQGPELLIRYENEEAVDDSQLPKDRFSAERLKGVDSTLKIQPAELGDSAVYLCASSPGLADNEQFFGPGTRLTVL.

The chain joins TRBV29-1 to TRBJ2-2, with 8 bases aligning to TRBD1. CDR3 length equals 14 residues. J gave up 4 bases and V 5 bases, and 6 bases lay outside the gene matches. Germline CDR1 reads SQVTM; CDR2 reads ANQGSEA. CDR3 nucleotides: TGCAGCGTTCGGCAGGGGGCGAGCACCGGGGAGCTGTTTTTT. This encodes CSVRQGASTGELFF.

The chain recombines TRBV7-8 with TRBJ1-5; D call uncertain. In germline, CDR1 is SGHVS, CDR2 FQNEAQ. The CDR3 runs 13 residues. Trimming shortened V by 7 bases and J by 0 bases, and 7 bases separated the two germline ends. The CDR3 sequence is CASNLYSNQPQHF. The DNA for the CDR3 is TGTGCCAGCAATCTCTATAGCAATCAGCCCCAGCATTTT. Supplemented by reference TRBV7-8 and TRBJ1-5, the full variable domain reads GAGVSQSPRYKVAKRGQDVALRCDPISGHVSLFWYQQALGQGPEFLTYFQNEAQLDKSGLPSDRFFAERPEGSVSTLKIQRTQQEDSAVYLCASNLYSNQPQHFGDGTRLSIL.

V and J are TRBV20-1 and TRBJ1-4; D is uncertain. The CDR3 length is 10 residues. Trimming shortened V by 3 bases and J by 7 bases, and 3 bases separated the two germline ends. Per the germline V gene, CDR1 is DFQATT and CDR2 is SNEGSKA (reference sequence). CDR3 coding DNA: TGCAGTGCTAGTCGTGAAAAACTGTTTTTT. Its protein is CSASREKLFF.

The chain has TRBV5-1 and TRBJ1-2, with TRBD1 matching 7 bases. V dropped 4 bases and J dropped 3; count of bases not matched to a gene: 3. Per germline, CDR1 SGHRS and CDR2 YFSETQ. The length of the CDR3 is 13 residues. The CDR3 region has the DNA TGCGCCAGCAGCCCGCAGGGGGACTATGGCTACACCTTC. This translates into CASSPQGDYGYTF.